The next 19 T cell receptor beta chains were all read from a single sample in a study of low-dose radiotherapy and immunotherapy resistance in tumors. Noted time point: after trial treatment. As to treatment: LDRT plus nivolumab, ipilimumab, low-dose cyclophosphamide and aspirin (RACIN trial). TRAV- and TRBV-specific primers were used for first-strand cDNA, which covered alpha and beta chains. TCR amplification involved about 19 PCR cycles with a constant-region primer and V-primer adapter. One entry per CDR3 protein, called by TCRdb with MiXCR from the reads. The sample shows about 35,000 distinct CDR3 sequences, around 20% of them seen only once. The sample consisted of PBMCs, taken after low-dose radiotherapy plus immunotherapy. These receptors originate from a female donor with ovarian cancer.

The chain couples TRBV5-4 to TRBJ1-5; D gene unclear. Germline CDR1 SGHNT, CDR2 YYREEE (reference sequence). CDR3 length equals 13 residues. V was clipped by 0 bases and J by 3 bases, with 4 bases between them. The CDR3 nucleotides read TGTGCCAGCAGCTTGGGGCACAATCAGCCCCAGCATTTT. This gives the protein CASSLGHNQPQHF.

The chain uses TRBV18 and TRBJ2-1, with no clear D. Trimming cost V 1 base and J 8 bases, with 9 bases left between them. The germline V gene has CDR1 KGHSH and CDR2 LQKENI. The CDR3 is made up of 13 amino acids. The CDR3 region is CASSPRSSDEQFF. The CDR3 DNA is TGTGCCAGCTCACCACGGAGTTCGGATGAGCAGTTCTTC. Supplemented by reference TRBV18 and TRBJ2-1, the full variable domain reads NAGVMQNPRHLVRRRGQEARLRCSPMKGHSHVYWYRQLPEEGLKFMVYLQKENIIDESGMPKERFSAEFPKEGPSILRIQQVVRGDSAAYFCASSPRSSDEQFFGPGTRLTVL.

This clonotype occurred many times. The CDR3 region is CASSPWETQYF. CDR3 DNA: TGTGCCAGCAGTCCGTGGGAGACCCAGTACTTC. V and J are TRBV2 and TRBJ2-5; no reliable D call. This CDR3 has 11 amino acids. V was clipped by 5 bases and J by 5 bases, with 6 bases between them. Germline lookup yields CDR1 SNHLY and CDR2 FYNNEI.

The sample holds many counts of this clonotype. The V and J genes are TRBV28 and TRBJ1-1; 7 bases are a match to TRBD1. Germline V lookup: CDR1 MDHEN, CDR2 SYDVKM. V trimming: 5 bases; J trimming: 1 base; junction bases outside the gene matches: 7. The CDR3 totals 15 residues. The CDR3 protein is CASSTDREENTEAFF. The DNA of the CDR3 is TGTGCCAGCAGTACCGACAGGGAAGAGAACACTGAAGCTTTCTTT. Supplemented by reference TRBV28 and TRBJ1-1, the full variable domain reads DVKVTQSSRYLVKRTGEKVFLECVQDMDHENMFWYRQDPGLGLRLIYFSYDVKMKEKGDIPEGYSVSREKKERFSLILESASTNQTSMYLCASSTDREENTEAFFGQGTRLTVV.

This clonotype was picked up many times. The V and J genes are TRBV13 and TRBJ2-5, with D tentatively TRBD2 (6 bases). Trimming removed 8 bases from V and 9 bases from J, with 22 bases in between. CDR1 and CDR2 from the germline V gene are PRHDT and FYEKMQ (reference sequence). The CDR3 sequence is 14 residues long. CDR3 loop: CASSRRGTPSAQYF. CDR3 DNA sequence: TGTGCCAGCTCACGGAGGGGCACGCCGTCGGCCCAGTACTTC.

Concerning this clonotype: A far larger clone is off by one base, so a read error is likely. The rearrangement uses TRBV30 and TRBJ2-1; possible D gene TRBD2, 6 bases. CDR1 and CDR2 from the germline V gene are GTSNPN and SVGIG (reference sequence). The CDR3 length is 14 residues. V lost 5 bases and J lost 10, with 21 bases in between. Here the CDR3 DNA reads TGTGCCTGGTCCCACCCCCCCGGGAGAAGCGAGCAGTTCTTC. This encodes CAWSHPPGRSEQFF.

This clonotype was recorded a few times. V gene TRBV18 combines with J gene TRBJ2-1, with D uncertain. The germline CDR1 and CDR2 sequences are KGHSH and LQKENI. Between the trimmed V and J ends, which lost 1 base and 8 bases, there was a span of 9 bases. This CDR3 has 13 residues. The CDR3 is CASSPRAADEQFF. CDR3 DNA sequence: TGTGCCAGCTCACCACGGGCTGCTGATGAGCAGTTCTTC.

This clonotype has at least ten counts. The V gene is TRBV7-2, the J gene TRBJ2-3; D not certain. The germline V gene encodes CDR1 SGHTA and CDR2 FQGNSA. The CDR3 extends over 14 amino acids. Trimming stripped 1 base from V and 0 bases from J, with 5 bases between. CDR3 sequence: CASSLVSSTDTQYF. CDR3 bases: TGTGCCAGCAGCTTAGTGAGTAGCACAGATACGCAGTATTTT.

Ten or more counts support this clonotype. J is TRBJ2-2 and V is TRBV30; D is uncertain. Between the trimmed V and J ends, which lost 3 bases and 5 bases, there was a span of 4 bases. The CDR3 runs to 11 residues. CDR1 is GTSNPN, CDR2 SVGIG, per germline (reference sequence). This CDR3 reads CAWSFTGELFF. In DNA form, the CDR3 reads TGTGCCTGGAGCTTTACCGGGGAGCTGTTTTTT.

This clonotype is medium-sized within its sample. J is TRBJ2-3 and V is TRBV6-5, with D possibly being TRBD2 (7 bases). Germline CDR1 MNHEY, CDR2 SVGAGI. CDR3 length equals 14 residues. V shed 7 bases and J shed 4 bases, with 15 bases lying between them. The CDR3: CASTSTGGADTQYF. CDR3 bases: TGTGCCAGCACTTCCACGGGGGGCGCAGATACGCAGTATTTT.

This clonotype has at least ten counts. CDR3 bases: TGTGCCAGCAGCTTGAACACCGGGGAGCTGTTTTTT. Its protein is CASSLNTGELFF. The rearrangement joins TRBV6-5 to TRBJ2-2; the D is unclear. CDR1 and CDR2 from the germline V gene are MNHEY and SVGAGI. The CDR3 sequence is 12 residues long. The V gene lost 6 bases and the J gene lost 1 base, with 3 bases spanning the gap.

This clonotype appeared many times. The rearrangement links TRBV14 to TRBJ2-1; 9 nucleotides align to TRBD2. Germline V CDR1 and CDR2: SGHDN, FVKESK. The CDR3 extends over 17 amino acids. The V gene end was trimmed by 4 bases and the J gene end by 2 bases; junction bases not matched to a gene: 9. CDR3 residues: CASSPLLSGRPYNEQFF. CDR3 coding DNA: TGTGCCAGCAGCCCCCTCCTTAGCGGGAGACCCTACAATGAGCAGTTCTTC.

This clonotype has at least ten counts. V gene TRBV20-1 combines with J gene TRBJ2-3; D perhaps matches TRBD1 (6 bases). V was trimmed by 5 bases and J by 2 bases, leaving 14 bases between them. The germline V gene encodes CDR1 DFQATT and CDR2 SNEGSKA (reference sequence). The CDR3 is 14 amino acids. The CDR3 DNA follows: TGCAGTGCTGCTTCGGACAGCCCCACAGATACGCAGTATTTT. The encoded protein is CSAASDSPTDTQYF.

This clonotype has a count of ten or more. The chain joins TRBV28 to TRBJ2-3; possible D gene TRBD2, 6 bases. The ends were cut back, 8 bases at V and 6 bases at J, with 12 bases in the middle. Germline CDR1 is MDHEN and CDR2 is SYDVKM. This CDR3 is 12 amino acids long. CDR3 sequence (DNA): TGTGCCAGCTATGCGGGACCGGATACGCAGTATTTT. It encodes CASYAGPDTQYF.

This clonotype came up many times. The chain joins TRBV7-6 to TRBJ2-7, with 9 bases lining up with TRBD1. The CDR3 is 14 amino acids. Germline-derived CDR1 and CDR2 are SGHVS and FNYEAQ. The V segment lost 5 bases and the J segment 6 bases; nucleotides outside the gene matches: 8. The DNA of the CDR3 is TGTGCCAGCAGCACCAGTGGACAGGGGTCCGAGCAGTACTTC. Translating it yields CASSTSGQGSEQYF.

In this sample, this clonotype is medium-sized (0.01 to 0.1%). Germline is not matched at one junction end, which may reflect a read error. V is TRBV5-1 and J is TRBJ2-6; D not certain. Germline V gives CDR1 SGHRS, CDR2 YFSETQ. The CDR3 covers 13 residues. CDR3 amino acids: CASSFSGANVLTF. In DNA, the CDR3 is TGTGCCAGCAGCTTCAGTGGGGCCAACGTCCTGACTTTC. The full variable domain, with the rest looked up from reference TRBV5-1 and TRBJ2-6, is KAGVTQTPRYLIKTRGQQVTLSCSPISGHRSVSWYQQTPGQGLQFLFEYFSETQRNKGNFPGRFSGRQFSNSRSEMNVSTLELGDSALYLCASSFSGANVLTFGAGSRLTVL.

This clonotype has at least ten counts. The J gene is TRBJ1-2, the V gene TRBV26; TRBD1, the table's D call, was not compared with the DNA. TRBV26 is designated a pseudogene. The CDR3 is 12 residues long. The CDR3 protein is CASSSGLRGYTF. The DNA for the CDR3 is TGTGCCAGCAGTTCGGGGCTGCGGGGCTACACCTTC.

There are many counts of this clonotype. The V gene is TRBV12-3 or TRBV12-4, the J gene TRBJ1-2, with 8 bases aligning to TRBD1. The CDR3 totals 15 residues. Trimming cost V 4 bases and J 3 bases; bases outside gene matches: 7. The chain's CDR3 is CASSSWTGSYYGYTF. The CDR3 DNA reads TGTGCCAGCAGTTCCTGGACAGGGTCATACTATGGCTACACCTTC.

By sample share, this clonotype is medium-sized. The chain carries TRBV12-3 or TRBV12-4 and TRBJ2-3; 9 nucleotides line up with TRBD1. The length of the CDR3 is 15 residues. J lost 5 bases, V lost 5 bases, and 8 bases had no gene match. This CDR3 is CASSLPGQGQDTQYF. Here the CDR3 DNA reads TGTGCCAGCAGTCTGCCGGGACAGGGACAAGATACGCAGTATTTT.